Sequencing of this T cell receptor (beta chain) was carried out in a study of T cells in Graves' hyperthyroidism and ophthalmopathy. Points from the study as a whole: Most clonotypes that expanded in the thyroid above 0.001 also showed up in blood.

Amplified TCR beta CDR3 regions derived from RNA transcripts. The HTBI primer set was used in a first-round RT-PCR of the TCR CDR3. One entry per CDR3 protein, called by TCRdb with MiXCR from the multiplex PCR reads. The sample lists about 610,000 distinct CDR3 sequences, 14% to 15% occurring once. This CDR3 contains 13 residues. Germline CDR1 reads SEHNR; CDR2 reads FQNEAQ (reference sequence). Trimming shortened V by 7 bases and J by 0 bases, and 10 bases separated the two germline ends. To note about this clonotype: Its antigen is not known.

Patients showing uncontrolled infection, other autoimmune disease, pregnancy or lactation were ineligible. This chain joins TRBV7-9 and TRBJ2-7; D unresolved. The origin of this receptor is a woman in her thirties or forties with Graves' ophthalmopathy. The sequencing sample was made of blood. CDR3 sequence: CASTASSSYEQYF. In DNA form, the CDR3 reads TGTGCCAGCACCGCGTCGAGCTCCTACGAGCAGTACTTC.